Each of the 18 T cell receptor beta chains below was sequenced from the same sample in a study of OX40 agonist ivuxolimab in advanced cancers. Receptor libraries were prepared by the immunoSEQ multiplex PCR assay. TCRdb mirrors the immuneACCESS table, restricted to in-frame sequences. Some clones are absent from its copies; in checked studies, under half trace to an unresolved V gene, and the reason for the others is unknown. The sample table shows roughly 79,000 clones, and 70% to 85% are seen once. Clones ranked in the top ten supply around 0.51% of the sample. Sequenced here: CD4+ or CD8+ T cells sorted from blood, sampled in a trial of the OX40 agonist ivuxolimab. These receptors all come from an adult with an advanced solid tumor such as melanoma, head and neck, liver or kidney cancer.

The chain links TRBV4-3 to TRBJ2-2, with D uncertain. Germline-derived CDR1 and CDR2 are LGHNA and YSLEER. The CDR3 totals 13 residues. Trimming removed 0 bases from V and 5 bases from J, with 4 bases in between. The CDR3 DNA sequence: TGCGCCAGCAGCCAAGAGGTTACCGGGGAGCTGTTTTTT. Its protein is CASSQEVTGELFF.

This chain joins TRBV6-1 and TRBJ1-4; D remains unclear. The germline gives CDR1 MNHNS, CDR2 SASEGT. This CDR3 spans 12 amino acids. The ends were cut back, 4 bases at V and 7 bases at J, with 7 bases in the middle. The CDR3 loop reads CASSGLGEKLFF. In DNA form, the CDR3 reads TGTGCCAGCAGTGGTTTAGGTGAAAAACTGTTTTTT.

The chain carries TRBV5-5 and TRBJ1-2, with 10 bases identical to TRBD1. The germline gives CDR1 SGHKS, CDR2 YYEKEE (reference sequence). V trimming: 3 bases; J trimming: 4 bases; junction bases outside the gene matches: 6. The CDR3 extends over 15 amino acids. The CDR3 nucleotides are TGTGCCAGCAGCTCGGGACAGGGGTGGGTCTATGGCTACACCTTC. Residues: CASSSGQGWVYGYTF.

This sequence joins TRBV11-3 and TRBJ2-2, with 14 bases lining up with TRBD2. The CDR3 has 15 residues. J lost 5 bases, V lost 5 bases, and 1 base had no gene match. Germline CDR1 SGHNT, CDR2 YENEEA. The CDR3 here is CASSRTSGRTGELFF. The CDR3 nucleotides are TGTGCCAGCAGCAGGACTAGCGGGAGGACCGGGGAGCTGTTTTTT.

The chain joins TRBV2 to TRBJ1-1; D ambiguous. V was shortened by 4 bases and J by 8 bases, with 11 bases between the two germline ends. Germline V CDR1 and CDR2: SNHLY, FYNNEI. CDR3 size: 12 residues. This CDR3 reads CASSATPAEAFF. The CDR3 DNA is TGTGCCAGCAGTGCTACCCCCGCGGAAGCTTTCTTT.

The chain carries TRBV4-1 and TRBJ2-7; TRBD1 matches 7 bases. The length of the CDR3 is 15 residues. Per the germline V gene, CDR1 is MGHRA and CDR2 is YSYEKL. Trimming removed 4 bases from V and 0 bases from J; junction bases left unmatched: 6. In DNA, the CDR3 is TGCGCCAGCAGCCGCTCGGGACAGATCTCCTACGAGCAGTACTTC. This codes for CASSRSGQISYEQYF.

The chain joins TRBV6-1 to TRBJ1-1; D remains ambiguous. Germline V gene data show CDR1 as MNHNS and CDR2 as SASEGT. Trimming left V 5 bases short and J 5 bases short, with 9 bases between. This CDR3 spans 12 amino acids. CDR3 sequence (DNA): TGTGCCAGCAGTAACACAGAAACTGAAGCTTTCTTT. It translates to CASSNTETEAFF.

The chain employs TRBV7-3 and TRBJ2-2; 8 bases are shared with TRBD2. This CDR3 is built from 15 residues. Germline V gives CDR1 SGHTA, CDR2 FQGTGA. The V and J ends lost 5 bases and 5 bases, in that order; junction bases with no gene match: 7. The CDR3 coding sequence is TGTGCCAGCAGCCCGGGCGGGGGGCGGACCGGGGAGCTGTTTTTT. It translates to CASSPGGGRTGELFF.

This chain uses TRBV28 with TRBJ1-2; TRBD1 might be the D (6 bases). The ends were cut back, 2 bases at V and 4 bases at J, with 11 bases in the middle. CDR1 and CDR2 (germline): MDHEN, SYDVKM. The CDR3 extends over 14 amino acids. CDR3 residues: CASSLRQEGYGYTF. CDR3 nucleotides: TGTGCCAGCAGTTTAAGACAGGAAGGCTATGGCTACACCTTC.

The V call is TRBV30, the J call TRBJ2-1, with TRBD1 matching 8 bases. Germline CDR1 GTSNPN, CDR2 SVGIG (reference sequence). V was clipped by 2 bases and J by 5 bases; unmatched bases: 8. The CDR3 sequence is 15 residues long. CDR3 sequence: CAWSNRGIINNEQFF. The CDR3 nucleotides read TGTGCCTGGAGTAACAGGGGGATCATCAACAATGAGCAGTTCTTC.

The V gene is TRBV10-3, the J gene TRBJ2-3; D ambiguous. The V gene lost 6 bases and the J gene lost 5 bases, with 6 bases spanning the gap. The V gene's germline CDR1 is ENHRY and CDR2 SYGVKD. This CDR3 contains 11 residues. The CDR3 is CAIRKEDTQYF. CDR3 DNA: TGTGCCATCAGGAAAGAAGATACGCAGTATTTT.

This chain uses TRBV19 with TRBJ2-1; a possible D gene is TRBD2 (5 bases). V lost 4 bases and J lost 0, with 7 bases in between. Germline V gene lookup returns CDR1 LNHDA and CDR2 SQIVND (reference sequence). The length of the CDR3 is 14 residues. CDR3: CASSSGFSYNEQFF. In DNA, the CDR3 is TGTGCCAGTAGTAGCGGGTTCTCCTACAATGAGCAGTTCTTC. The whole variable domain, filled in from reference TRBV19 and TRBJ2-1, reads DGGITQSPKYLFRKEGQNVTLSCEQNLNHDAMYWYRQDPGQGLRLIYYSQIVNDFQKGDIAEGYSVSREKKESFPLTVTSAQKNPTAFYLCASSSGFSYNEQFFGPGTRLTVL.

V and J are TRBV25-1 and TRBJ1-2, with 8 bases lining up with TRBD1. The germline V gene has CDR1 MGHDK and CDR2 SYGVNS. V trimming: 6 bases; J trimming: 7 bases; junction bases outside the gene matches: 1. The CDR3 loop spans 11 amino acids. The CDR3 nucleotides are TGTGCCAGCAGGGGGACAGGTGGCTACACCTTC. This gives the protein CASRGTGGYTF.

On this clone itself: At one of its ends the junction is not consistent with the germline gene, which may arise from a read error. The chain employs TRBV5-6 and TRBJ2-6, with D tentatively TRBD1 (5 bases). CDR1 is SGHDT, CDR2 YYEEEE, per germline. CDR3 length: 15 amino acids. The CDR3 coding sequence is TGTGCCAGCAGCTTGGACCCCTCTGGGGCCAGCGTCCTGACTTTC. This gives the protein CASSLDPSGASVLTF.

The chain employs TRBV7-2 and TRBJ1-6, with D hard to call. The CDR3 runs to 13 residues. Trimming stripped 1 base from V and 14 bases from J, with 12 bases between. In germline, CDR1 is SGHTA, CDR2 FQGNSA. This CDR3 reads CASSLVGGGSLHF. The DNA of the CDR3 is TGTGCCAGCAGCTTAGTCGGCGGAGGATCCCTCCACTTT.

The CDR3 DNA reads TGTGCCATCGGGGACAGGGGGTCACCTAATGAAAAACTGTTTTTT. Its protein product is CAIGDRGSPNEKLFF. The J gene is TRBJ1-4, the V gene TRBV10-3; TRBD1 agrees at 11 bases. Trimming removed 8 bases from V and 3 bases from J; junction bases left unmatched: 5. Looked up from germline, CDR1 is ENHRY and CDR2 is SYGVKD. The CDR3 is 15 residues long.

The chain is built from TRBV6-1 and TRBJ1-1, with 8 bases lining up with TRBD1. The CDR3 totals 15 residues. The germline gives CDR1 MNHNS, CDR2 SASEGT. Unmatched junction bases numbered 11, after V lost 7 bases and J lost 4 bases. CDR3 loop: CASTPGQGIITEAFF. The CDR3 nucleotides read TGTGCCAGCACCCCCGGACAGGGCATCATCACTGAAGCTTTCTTT.

The rearrangement links TRBV15 to TRBJ1-5; no firm D call. CDR1 and CDR2 (germline): LNHNV, YYDKDF (reference sequence). Trimming stripped 6 bases from V and 5 bases from J, with 11 bases between. The CDR3 extends over 13 amino acids. CDR3 region: CATRRARDQPQHF. CDR3 coding DNA: TGTGCCACCAGAAGGGCCCGAGATCAGCCCCAGCATTTT.